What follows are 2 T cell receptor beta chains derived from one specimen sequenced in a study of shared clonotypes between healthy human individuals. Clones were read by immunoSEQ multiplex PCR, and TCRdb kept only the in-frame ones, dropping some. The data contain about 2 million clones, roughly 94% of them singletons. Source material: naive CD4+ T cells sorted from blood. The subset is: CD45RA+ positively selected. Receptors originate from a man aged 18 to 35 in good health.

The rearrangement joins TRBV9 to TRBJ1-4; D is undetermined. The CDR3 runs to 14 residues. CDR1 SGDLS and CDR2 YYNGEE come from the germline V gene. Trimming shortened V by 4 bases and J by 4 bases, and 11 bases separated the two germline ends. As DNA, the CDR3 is TGTGCCAGCAGCCCAGGAGACATTAATGAAAAACTGTTTTTT. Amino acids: CASSPGDINEKLFF.

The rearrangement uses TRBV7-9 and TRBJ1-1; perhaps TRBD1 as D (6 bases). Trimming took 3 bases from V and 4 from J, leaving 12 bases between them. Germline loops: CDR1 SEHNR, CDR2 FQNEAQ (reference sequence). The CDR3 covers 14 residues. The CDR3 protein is CASSFGGAGTEAFF. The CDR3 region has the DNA TGTGCCAGCAGCTTTGGGGGGGCTGGCACTGAAGCTTTCTTT.